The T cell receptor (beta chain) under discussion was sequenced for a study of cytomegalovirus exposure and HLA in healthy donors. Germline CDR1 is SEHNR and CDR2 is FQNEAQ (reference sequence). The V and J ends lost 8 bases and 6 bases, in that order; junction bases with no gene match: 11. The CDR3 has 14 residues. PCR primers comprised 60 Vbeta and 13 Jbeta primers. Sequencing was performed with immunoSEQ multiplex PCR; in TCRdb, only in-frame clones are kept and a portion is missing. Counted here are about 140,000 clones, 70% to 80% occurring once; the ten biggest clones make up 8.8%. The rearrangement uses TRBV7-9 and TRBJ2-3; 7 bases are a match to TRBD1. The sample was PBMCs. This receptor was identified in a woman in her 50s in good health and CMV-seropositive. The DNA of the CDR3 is TGTGCCAGCTCGCTCTTGGGACAGACTGATACGCAGTATTTT. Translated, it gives CASSLLGQTDTQYF.